This T cell receptor (beta chain) was retrieved from a study of cytomegalovirus exposure and HLA in healthy donors. The donors were in the approximately 120-subject validation cohort; that cohort was separate from the approximately 700-subject first cohort. Deletions cut 1 base from V and 9 bases from J, with 13 bases between. The CDR3 has 14 amino acids. CDR1 is SGHVS, CDR2 FQNEAQ, per germline. Assay used: immunoSEQ multiplex PCR; TCRdb lists only in-frame clones, some missing. The sample yields more than 110,000 clones, about four fifths seen once. Concerning this clone: What it binds is unknown.

Study results and caveats: Cytomegalovirus-associated TCR beta chains were listed, numbering around 150. One later analysis, an examination of the 100 to 150 validation repertoires, found that first-cohort TCR clusters tended to co-occur in them.

Sequenced sample: PBMCs. V usage is TRBV7-8 and J usage is TRBJ1-5, with D hard to call. The TCR originated in a woman aged 25 to 45 in good health and CMV-seronegative. CDR3 residues: CASSLGVQVGPQHF. The CDR3 DNA reads as TGTGCCAGCAGCTTAGGTGTTCAGGTCGGGCCCCAGCATTTT.